This T cell receptor (beta chain) was sequenced for a study of blood T cell repertoires in COVID-19 (dated by TCRdb to 2020 to 2021). About the investigation overall: Collaborator samples came from the United States, Italy and Spain and covered acute and convalescent phases of COVID-19. Subjects who had been exposed to COVID-19, were actively infected with it, or had recovered from it provided the deeply sampled blood TCRbeta repertoires that made up the dataset. Where available, HLA class I and class II types were taken from metadata supplied by the sample provider and were not determined by assay-based typing. The prospective study material was composed of cDNA or gDNA derived from T cells, B-cell-depleted T cells, or PBMCs. The repertoires were released in a freely available public database meant as a resource for research on the immune response to SARS-CoV-2. Sample metadata almost always included a de-identified subject ID, COVID-19 status, age in years and sex. Samples came from the ongoing ImmuneRACE study (first 160 participants) plus 1,254 subjects from 6 global collaborators.

TCRbeta CDR3 regions were amplified from genomic DNA using the immunoSEQ Assay, a bias-controlled multiplex PCR. The original pipeline was this. The number of nucleated cells in each sample was estimated by amplification of reference gene primers within the assay. Sequence reads were collapsed and filtered to measure the absolute abundance of every unique TCRbeta CDR3 rearrangement. For each sample, productive Simpson clonality was calculated as the square root of Simpson's diversity index across productive rearrangements. The table was pulled from immuneACCESS by TCRdb, which kept in-frame rearrangements only. Such tables lose some clones; where checked, under half of the loss comes from unresolved V genes, and the rest has no known cause. Clonal size and the V and J genes are those of that table, whereas D and trimming came from the DNA. The sample includes approximately 94,000 clones, with over 65% observed a single time. The ten largest clones take up about 13% of the sample.

Broad study findings and their caveats: The amount of clinical and demographic metadata varied by source and participant and was provided uncurated.

Concerning this clone: Its specific antigen is unknown. Base-call qualities are not available, and no considerably larger clone is one nucleotide away.

The CDR3 measures 16 amino acids from cysteine to phenylalanine. The DNA shown is the 48-base CDR3, in frame from base 1. V trim: 1 base; J trim: 6 bases; unmatched bases: 7. Based on the germline V gene, the CDR1 and CDR2 sequences are MDHEN and SYDVKM. Each collaborating institution followed its own protocols to collect whole blood in K2EDTA tubes. For TCRbeta analysis, collaborator samples were shipped as frozen whole blood, as isolated PBMCs, or as DNA extracted from either sample type. In this chain, TRBV28 is recombined with TRBJ2-1, and TRBD1 matches 9 of the central bases. This TCR derives from a human donor in a cohort sampled during active COVID-19. The specimen was peripheral blood. The DNA sequence is as follows: TGTGCCAGCAGTTTATCGGGACAGGGAAGGGGCAATGAGCAGTTCTTC. This yields the protein CASSLSGQGRGNEQFF.